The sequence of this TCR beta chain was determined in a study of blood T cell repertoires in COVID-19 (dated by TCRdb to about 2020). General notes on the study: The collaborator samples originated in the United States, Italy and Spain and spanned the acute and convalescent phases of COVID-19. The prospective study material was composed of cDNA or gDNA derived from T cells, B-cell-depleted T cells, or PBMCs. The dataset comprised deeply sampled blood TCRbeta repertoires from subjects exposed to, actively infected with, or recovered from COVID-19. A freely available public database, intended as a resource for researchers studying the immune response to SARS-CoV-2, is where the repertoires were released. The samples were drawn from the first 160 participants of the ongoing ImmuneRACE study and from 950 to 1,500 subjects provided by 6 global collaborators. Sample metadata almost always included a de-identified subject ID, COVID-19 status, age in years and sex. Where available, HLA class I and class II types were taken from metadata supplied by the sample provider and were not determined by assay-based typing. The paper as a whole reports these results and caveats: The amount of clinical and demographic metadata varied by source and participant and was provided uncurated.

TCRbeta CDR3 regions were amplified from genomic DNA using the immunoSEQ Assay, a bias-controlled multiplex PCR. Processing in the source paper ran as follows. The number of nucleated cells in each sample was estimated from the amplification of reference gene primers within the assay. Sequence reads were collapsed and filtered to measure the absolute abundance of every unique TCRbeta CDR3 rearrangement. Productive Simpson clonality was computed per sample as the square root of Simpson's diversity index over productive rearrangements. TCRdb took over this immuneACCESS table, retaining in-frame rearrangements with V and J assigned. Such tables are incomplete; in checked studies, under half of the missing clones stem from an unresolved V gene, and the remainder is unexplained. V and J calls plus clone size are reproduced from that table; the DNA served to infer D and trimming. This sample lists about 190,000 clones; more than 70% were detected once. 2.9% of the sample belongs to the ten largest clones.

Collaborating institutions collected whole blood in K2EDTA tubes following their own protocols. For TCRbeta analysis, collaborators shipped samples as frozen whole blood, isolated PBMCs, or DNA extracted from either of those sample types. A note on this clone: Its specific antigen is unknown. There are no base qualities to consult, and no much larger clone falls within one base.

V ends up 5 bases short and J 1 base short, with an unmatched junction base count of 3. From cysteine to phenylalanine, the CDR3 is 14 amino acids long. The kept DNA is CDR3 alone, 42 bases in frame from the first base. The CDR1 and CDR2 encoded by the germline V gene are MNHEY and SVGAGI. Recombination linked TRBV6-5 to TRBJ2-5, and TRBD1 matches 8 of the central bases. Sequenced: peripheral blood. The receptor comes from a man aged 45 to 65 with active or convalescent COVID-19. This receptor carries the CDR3 CASSRDRFQETQYF. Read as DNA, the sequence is TGTGCCAGCAGTAGGGACAGGTTCCAAGAGACCCAGTACTTC.